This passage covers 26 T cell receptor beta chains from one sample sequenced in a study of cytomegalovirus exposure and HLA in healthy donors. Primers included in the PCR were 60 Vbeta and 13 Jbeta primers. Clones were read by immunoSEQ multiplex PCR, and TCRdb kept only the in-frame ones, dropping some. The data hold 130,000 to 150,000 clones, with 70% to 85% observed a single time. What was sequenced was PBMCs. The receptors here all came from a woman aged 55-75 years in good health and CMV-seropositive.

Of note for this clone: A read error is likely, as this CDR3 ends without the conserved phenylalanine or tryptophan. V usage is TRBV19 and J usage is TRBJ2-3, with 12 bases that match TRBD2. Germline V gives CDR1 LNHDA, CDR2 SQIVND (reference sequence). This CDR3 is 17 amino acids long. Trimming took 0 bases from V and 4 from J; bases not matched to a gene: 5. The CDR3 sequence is CASSIDVLAGGSDTQYL. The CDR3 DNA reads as TGTGCCAGTAGTATAGACGTACTAGCGGGAGGCTCAGATACGCAGTATCTT.

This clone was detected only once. The CDR3 sequence: CAIRSGSNTQYF. The DNA of the CDR3 is TGTGCCATCAGATCAGGGTCCAATACGCAGTATTTT. The genes are TRBV10-3 and TRBJ2-3; maybe TRBD1 (5 bases). The CDR3 runs to 12 residues. The V gene lost 6 bases and the J gene lost 7 bases, with 11 bases spanning the gap. In germline, CDR1 is ENHRY, CDR2 SYGVKD.

CDR3 loop: CASSLGQGHEQYF. DNA of the CDR3: TGTGCCAGCAGTTTGGGACAGGGACACGAGCAGTACTTC. The gene calls are TRBV28 and TRBJ2-7, with 9 positions matching TRBD1. The V gene's germline CDR1 is MDHEN and CDR2 SYDVKM. The CDR3 consists of 13 residues. V shed 3 bases, J shed 5 bases, and the junction held 2 bases outside the gene matches.

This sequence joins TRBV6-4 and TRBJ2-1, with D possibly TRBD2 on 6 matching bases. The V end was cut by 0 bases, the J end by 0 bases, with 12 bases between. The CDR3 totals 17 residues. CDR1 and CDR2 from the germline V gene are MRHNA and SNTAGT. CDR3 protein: CASSDSGSSGSYNEQFF. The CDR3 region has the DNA TGTGCCAGCAGTGACTCGGGTAGTAGCGGCTCCTACAATGAGCAGTTCTTC.

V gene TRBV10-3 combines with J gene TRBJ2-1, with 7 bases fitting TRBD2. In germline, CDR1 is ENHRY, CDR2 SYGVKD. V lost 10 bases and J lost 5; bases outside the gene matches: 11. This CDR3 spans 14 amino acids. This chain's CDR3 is CATRVLAADNEQFF. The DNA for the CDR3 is TGTGCCACAAGAGTGCTAGCGGCCGACAATGAGCAGTTCTTC.

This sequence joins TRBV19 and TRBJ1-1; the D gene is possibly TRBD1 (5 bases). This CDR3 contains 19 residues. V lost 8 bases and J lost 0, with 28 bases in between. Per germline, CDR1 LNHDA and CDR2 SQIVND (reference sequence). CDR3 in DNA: TGTGCCAGTTCTTCTCCTTATCAGGGAAGGGTCATGATGAACACTGAAGCTTTCTTT. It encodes CASSSPYQGRVMMNTEAFF. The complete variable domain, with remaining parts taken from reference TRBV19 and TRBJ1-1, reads DGGITQSPKYLFRKEGQNVTLSCEQNLNHDAMYWYRQDPGQGLRLIYYSQIVNDFQKGDIAEGYSVSREKKESFPLTVTSAQKNPTAFYLCASSSPYQGRVMMNTEAFFGQGTRLTVV.

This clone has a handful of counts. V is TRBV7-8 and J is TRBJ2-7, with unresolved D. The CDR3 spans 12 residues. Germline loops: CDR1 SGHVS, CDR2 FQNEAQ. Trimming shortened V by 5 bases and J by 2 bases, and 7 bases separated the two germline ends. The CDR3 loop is CASSMRPYEQYF. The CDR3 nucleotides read TGTGCCAGCAGCATGCGGCCCTACGAGCAGTACTTC.

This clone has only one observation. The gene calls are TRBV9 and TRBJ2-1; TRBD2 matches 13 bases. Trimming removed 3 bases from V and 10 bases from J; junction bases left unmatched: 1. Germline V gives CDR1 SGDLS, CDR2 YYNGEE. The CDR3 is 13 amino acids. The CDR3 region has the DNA TGTGCCAGCAGCGGACTAGCGGGGGGCGAGCAGTTCTTC. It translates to CASSGLAGGEQFF.

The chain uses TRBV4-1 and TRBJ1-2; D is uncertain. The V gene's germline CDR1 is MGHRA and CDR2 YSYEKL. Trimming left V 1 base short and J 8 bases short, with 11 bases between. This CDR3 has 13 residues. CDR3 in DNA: TGCGCCAGCAGCCAAGGGACTGCCCGGGGCTACACCTTC. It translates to CASSQGTARGYTF.

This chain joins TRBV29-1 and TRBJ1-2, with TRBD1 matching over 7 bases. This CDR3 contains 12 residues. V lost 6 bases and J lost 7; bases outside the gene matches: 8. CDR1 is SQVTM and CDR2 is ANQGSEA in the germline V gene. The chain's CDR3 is CSVDDRDPGYTF. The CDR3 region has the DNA TGCAGCGTCGATGACAGGGATCCTGGCTACACCTTC. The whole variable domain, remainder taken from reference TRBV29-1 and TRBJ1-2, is SAVISQKPSRDICQRGTSLTIQCQVDSQVTMMFWYRQQPGQSLTLIATANQGSEATYESGFVIDKFPISRPNLTFSTLTVSNMSPEDSSIYLCSVDDRDPGYTFGSGTRLTVV.

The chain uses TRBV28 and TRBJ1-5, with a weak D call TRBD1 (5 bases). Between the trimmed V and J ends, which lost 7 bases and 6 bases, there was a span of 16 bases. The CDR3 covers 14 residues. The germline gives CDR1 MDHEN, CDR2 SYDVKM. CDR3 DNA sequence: TGTGCCAGCACTCCGAGGAGGGGCGGTCAGCCCCAGCATTTT. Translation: CASTPRRGGQPQHF. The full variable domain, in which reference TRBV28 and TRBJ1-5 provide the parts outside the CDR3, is DVKVTQSSRYLVKRTGEKVFLECVQDMDHENMFWYRQDPGLGLRLIYFSYDVKMKEKGDIPEGYSVSREKKERFSLILESASTNQTSMYLCASTPRRGGQPQHFGDGTRLSIL.

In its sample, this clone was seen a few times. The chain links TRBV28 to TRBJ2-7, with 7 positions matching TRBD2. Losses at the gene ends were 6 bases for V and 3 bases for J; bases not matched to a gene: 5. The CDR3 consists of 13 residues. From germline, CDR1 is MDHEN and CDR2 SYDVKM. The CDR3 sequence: CASRTGEGYEQYF. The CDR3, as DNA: TGTGCCAGCAGAACCGGGGAGGGCTACGAGCAGTACTTC.

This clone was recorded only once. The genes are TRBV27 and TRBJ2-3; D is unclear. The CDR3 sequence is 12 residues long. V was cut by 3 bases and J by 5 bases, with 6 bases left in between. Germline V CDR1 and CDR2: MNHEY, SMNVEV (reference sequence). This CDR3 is CASSFRKDTQYF. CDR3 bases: TGTGCCAGCAGTTTTCGTAAAGATACGCAGTATTTT.

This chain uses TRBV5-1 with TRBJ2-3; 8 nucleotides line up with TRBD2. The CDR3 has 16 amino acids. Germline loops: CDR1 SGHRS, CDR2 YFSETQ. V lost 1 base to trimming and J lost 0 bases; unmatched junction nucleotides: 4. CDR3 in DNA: TGCGCCAGCAGCTTGAGGGCTAGCGGGAGCACAGATACGCAGTATTTT. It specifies CASSLRASGSTDTQYF.

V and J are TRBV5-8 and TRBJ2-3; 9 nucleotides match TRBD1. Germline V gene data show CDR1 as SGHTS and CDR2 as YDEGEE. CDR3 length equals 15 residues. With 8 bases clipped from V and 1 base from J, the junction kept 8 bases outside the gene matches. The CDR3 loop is CASSPGQGGTDTQYF. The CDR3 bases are TGTGCCAGTTCACCGGGACAGGGTGGCACAGATACGCAGTATTTT.

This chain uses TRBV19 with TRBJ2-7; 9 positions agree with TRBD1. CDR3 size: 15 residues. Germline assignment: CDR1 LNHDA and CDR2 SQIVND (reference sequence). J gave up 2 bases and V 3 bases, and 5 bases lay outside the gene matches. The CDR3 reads CASSIGGQGTYEQYF. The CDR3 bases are TGTGCCAGTAGTATTGGGGGACAGGGCACCTACGAGCAGTACTTC.

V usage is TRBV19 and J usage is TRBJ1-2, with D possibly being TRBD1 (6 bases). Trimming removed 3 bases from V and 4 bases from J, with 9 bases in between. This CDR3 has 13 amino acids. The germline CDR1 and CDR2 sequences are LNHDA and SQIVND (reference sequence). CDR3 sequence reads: CASSMQGLYGYTF. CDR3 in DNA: TGTGCCAGTAGTATGCAGGGGCTCTATGGCTACACCTTC.

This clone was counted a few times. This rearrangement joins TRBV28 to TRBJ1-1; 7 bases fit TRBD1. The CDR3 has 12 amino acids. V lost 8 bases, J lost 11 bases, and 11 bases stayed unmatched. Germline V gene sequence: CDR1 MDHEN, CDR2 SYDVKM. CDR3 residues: CASLSPGQRAFF. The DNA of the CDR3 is TGTGCCAGCCTCAGCCCGGGACAGCGTGCTTTCTTT.

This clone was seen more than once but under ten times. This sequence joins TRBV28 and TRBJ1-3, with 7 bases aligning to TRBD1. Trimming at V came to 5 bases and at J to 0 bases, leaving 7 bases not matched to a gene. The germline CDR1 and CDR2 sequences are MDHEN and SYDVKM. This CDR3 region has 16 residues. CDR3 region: CASSTTGDPSGNTIYF. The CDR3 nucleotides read TGTGCCAGCAGTACCACAGGGGATCCCTCTGGAAACACCATATATTTT. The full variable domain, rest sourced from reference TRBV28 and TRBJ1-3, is DVKVTQSSRYLVKRTGEKVFLECVQDMDHENMFWYRQDPGLGLRLIYFSYDVKMKEKGDIPEGYSVSREKKERFSLILESASTNQTSMYLCASSTTGDPSGNTIYFGEGSWLTVV.

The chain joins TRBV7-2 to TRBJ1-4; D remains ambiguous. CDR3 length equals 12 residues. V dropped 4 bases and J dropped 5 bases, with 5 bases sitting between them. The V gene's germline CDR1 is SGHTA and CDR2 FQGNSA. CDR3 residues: CASSSSNEKLFF. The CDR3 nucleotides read TGTGCCAGCAGCTCCTCCAATGAAAAACTGTTTTTT.

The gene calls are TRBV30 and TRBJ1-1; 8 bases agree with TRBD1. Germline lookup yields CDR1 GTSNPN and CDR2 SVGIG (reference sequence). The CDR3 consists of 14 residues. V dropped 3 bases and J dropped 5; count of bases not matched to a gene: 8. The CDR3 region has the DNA TGTGCCTGGAGCCCAGGGGGCGTTGAAACTGAAGCTTTCTTT. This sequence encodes CAWSPGGVETEAFF.

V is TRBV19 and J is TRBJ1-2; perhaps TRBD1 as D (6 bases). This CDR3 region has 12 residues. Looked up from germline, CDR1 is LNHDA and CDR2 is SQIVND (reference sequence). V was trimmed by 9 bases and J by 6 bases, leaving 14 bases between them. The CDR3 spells CASNDRLDGYTF. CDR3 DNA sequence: TGTGCCAGCAACGACAGGCTGGATGGCTACACCTTC.

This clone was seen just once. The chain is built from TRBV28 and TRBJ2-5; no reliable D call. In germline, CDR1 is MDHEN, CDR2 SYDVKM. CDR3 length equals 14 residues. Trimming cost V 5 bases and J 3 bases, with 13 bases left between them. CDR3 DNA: TGTGCCAGCAGTCCCTCAGCAGGTGAAGAGACCCAGTACTTC. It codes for CASSPSAGEETQYF.

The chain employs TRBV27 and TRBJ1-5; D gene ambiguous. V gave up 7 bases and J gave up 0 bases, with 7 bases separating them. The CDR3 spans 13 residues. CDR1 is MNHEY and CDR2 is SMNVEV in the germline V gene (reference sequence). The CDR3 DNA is TGTGCCAGCATACGGGTTAGCAATCAGCCCCAGCATTTT. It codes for CASIRVSNQPQHF.

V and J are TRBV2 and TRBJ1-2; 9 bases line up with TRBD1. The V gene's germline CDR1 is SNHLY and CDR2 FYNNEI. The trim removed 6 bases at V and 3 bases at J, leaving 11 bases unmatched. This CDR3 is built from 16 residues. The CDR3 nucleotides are TGTGCCAGCAGGCCACCCCGTGGACAGGGGTACTATGGCTACACCTTC. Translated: CASRPPRGQGYYGYTF.

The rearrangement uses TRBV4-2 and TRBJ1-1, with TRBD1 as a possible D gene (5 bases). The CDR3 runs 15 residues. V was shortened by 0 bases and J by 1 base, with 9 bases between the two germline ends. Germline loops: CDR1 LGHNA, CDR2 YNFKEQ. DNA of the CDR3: TGTGCCAGCAGCCAAGATTTTGACAGGAACACTGAAGCTTTCTTT. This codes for CASSQDFDRNTEAFF.